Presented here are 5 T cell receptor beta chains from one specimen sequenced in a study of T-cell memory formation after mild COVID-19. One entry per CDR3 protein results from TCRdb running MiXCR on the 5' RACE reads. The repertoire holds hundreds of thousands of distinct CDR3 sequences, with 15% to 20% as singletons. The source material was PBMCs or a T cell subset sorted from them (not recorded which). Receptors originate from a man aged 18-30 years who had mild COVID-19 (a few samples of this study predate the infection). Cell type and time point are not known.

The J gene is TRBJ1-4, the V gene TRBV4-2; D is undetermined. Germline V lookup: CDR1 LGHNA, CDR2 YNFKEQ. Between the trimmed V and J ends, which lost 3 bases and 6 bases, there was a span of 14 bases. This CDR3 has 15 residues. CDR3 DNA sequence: TGTGCCAGCAGCCAGGGTAGGGCTAGCGATGAAAAACTGTTTTTT. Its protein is CASSQGRASDEKLFF.

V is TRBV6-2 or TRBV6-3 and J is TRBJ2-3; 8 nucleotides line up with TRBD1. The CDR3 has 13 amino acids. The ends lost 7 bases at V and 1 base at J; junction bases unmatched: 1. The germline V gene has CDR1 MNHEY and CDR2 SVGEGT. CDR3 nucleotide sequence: TGTGCCAGCATGACAGGGGGCACAGATACGCAGTATTTT. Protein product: CASMTGGTDTQYF.

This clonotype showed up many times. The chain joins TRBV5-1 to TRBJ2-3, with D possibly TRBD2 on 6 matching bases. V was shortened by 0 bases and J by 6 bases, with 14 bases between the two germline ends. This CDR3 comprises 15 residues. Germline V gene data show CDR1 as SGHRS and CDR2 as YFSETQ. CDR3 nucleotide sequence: TGCGCCAGCAGCTTGGTTTCCGGGGGACGGGATACGCAGTATTTT. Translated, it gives CASSLVSGGRDTQYF.

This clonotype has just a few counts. The CDR3 sequence: CASRPGLLTDTQYF. The DNA for the CDR3 is TGTGCCAGCAGACCGGGACTCCTCACAGATACGCAGTATTTT. This chain uses TRBV2 with TRBJ2-3; perhaps TRBD2 as D (6 bases). CDR1 is SNHLY and CDR2 is FYNNEI in the germline V gene. The V gene lost 6 bases and the J gene lost 2 bases, with 12 bases spanning the gap. The length of the CDR3 is 14 residues. Full variable domain (outside the CDR3, taken from reference TRBV2 and TRBJ2-3): EPEVTQTPSHQVTQMGQEVILRCVPISNHLYFYWYRQILGQKVEFLVSFYNNEISEKSEIFDDQFSVERPDGSNFTLKIRSTKLEDSAMYFCASRPGLLTDTQYFGPGTRLTVL.

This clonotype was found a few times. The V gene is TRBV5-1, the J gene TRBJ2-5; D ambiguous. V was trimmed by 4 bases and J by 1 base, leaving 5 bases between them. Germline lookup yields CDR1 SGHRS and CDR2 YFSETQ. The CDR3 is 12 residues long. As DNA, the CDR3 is TGCGCCAGCAGCAAGAGCCAAGAGACCCAGTACTTC. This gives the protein CASSKSQETQYF.